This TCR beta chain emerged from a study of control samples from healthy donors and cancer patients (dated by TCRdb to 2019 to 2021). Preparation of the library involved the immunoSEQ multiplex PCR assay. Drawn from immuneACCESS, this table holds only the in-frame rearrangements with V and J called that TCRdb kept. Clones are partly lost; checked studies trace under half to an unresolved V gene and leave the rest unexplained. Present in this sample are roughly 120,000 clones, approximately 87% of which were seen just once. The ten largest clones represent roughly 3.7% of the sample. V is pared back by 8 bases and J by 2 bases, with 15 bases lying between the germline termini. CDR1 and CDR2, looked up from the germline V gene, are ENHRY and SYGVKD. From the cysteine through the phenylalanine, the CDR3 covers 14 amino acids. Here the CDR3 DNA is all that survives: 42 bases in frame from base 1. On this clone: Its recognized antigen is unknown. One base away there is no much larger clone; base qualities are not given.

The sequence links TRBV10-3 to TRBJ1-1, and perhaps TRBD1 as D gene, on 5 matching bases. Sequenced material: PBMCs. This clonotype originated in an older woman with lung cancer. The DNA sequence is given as TGTGCCATCGTTGGGGCAGCGGGTAACACTGAAGCTTTCTTT. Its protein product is CAIVGAAGNTEAFF.